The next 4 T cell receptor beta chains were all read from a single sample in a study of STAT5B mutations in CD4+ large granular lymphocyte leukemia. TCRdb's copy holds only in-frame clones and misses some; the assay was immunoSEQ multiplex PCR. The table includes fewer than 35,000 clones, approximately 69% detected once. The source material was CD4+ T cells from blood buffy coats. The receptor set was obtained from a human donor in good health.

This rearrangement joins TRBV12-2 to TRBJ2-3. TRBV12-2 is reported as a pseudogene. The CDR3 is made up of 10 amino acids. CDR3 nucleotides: TGTGCAAGTCGCCCCCGAACGCAGTATTTT. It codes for CASRPRTQYF.

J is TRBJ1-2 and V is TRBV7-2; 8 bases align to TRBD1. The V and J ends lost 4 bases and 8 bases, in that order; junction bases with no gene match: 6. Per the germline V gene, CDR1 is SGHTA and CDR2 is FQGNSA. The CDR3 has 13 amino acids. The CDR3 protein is CASSSDRGRGYTF. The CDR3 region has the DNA TGTGCCAGCAGCTCAGACAGGGGACGAGGCTACACCTTC.

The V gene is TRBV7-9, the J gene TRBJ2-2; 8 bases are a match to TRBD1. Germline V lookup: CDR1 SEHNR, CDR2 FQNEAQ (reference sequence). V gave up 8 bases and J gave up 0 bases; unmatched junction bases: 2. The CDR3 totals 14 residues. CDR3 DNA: TGTGCCAGCCAGGGGGCGGCGAACACCGGGGAGCTGTTTTTT. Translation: CASQGAANTGELFF.

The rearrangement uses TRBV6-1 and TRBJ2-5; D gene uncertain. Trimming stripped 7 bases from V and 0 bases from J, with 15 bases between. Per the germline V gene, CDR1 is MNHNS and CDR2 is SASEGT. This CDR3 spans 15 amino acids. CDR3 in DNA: TGTGCCAGCACACTGGGCACCCGGTACCAAGAGACCCAGTACTTC. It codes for CASTLGTRYQETQYF.